The subject of this entry is one TCR beta chain. This receptor's antigen is unknown. Base-call qualities are not available, and no considerably larger clone is one nucleotide away. This entry belongs to a study of identical twins (dated by TCRdb to 2016 to 2018). Regarding the complete study: To test whether fetal clonotypes persist, this study deep-sequenced TCR alpha and beta repertoires from monozygotic twins, from unrelated adults of various ages, and from cord blood. Replicate twin experiments were performed at different times using different library preparation protocols to rule out contamination. Findings and caveats that apply to the study as a whole: Zero-insertion analyses could be partly confounded by invariant T cells such as MAIT and iNKT, though diverse VJ usage argued against such confounding for most clonotypes. Compared with coincidental sharing between unrelated individuals, out-of-frame TCR alpha sequences shared between twins had an excess of sequences with low generation probability. Abundant cord blood beta clonotypes had fewer insertions, young adult naive repertoires showed a similar but weaker trend, and memory repertoires showed no such trend. Recombination models systematically underestimated out-of-frame TCR alpha sharing in monozygotic twins but agreed with sharing between unrelated individuals. Because the same donors could not be followed over many years, the conclusions relied on cross-sectional statistical analysis. In beta out-of-frame sequences, excess twin sharing was weaker, because having fewer shared sequences lowered the signal-to-noise ratio.

Only healthy Caucasian donors were included. Three pairs of female monozygotic twins, all aged about 18 to 30 years, were included in the twin cohort. Positive isolation kits from Invitrogen were used to isolate the CD4+ and CD8+ T cell populations. Library method: 5' RACE. Reads for this sample came from an Illumina HiSeq 2000. Template switching added a universal primer binding site, and the final cDNA carried a unique molecular identifier that allowed TCR cDNA molecules to be counted accurately. Specific primers in the conserved constant-segment region were used to synthesize first-strand cDNA for TCR alpha and beta chains. To control for contamination, every cDNA library was double barcoded, receiving both a SMART-Mk sample barcode and Illumina barcodes. TruSeq adapter sequences, together with Illumina sample barcodes, were added in two successive PCR steps. The Illumina HiSeq platform was used with custom primers to sequence TCR alpha and beta cDNA libraries. As for how the authors treated the data: MiGEC was used to process raw reads and extract unique molecular identifiers, and MiXCR was used to find CDR3 positions. Recombination models were inferred per individual with the repgenHMM and IGoR tools using an EM algorithm. The analysis of shared clonotypes was done with the tcR package in R, with sharing normalized by the product of cloneset sizes. To study raw recombination free of thymic and clonal selection effects, out-of-frame nonproductive sequences were analyzed. The raw public data were reprocessed by TCRdb itself: fastp quality trimming at Q25, MiXCR clonotype calling, in-frame beta chains only. Identical CDR3 protein sequences are pooled into one entry, listed with their most common genes and DNA. TCRdb assigned the V and J calls; the authors' analysis was not used. The sample contains hundreds of thousands of distinct CDR3 sequences, less than 25% of them found a single time. The ten largest clones capture about 2.7% of the sample.

Unmatched junction bases come to 8, with V trimmed by 5 bases and J by 10 bases. In the germline V gene, CDR1 corresponds to SGHTA and CDR2 to FQGTGA. The CDR3 measures 13 amino acids from cysteine to phenylalanine. Of all the DNA, just the CDR3 is kept, 39 bases in frame from base 1. The sample also formed part of further work on T cells expressing NK-cell markers. As described in the second report: In sorted CD3+CD56+NKG2C+, CD3+CD56+NKG2C- and CD3+CD56-NKG2C+ T-cell subsets from several donors, TCR beta-chain repertoires were profiled. Among the eight sequenced donors, seven were HCMV-seropositive and one was HCMV-seronegative. To restrict sorting to alphabetaTCR-expressing T cells, an anti-gammadeltaTCR antibody was added in several experiments. In six donors, the dominant CD3+CD56+NKG2C+ clonotypes ranked among the top 10 CD8+ clonotypes, making up roughly 1.0-7.0% of CD8+ T cells. Those dominant clonotypes were again the most abundant among CD3+CD56-NKG2C+ cells in a handful of donors, at about 28.3-60.1%. Whether the expanded NKG2C-expressing T cell clones were specific for HCMV antigens was left unclear. All eight donors whose samples were sequenced were randomly selected healthy volunteers, three of them men and five women. HCMV-specific IgG was detected in serum with a commercial ELISA kit to determine HCMV serostatus. MIGEC was used to demultiplex reads and group reads by UMI, and MiTCR was used to assemble and quantify clonotypes. To exclude erroneous sequences, any TCR cDNA sequence not supported by at least two reads was discarded. The tcR package was used for downstream repertoire analysis, and clonotypes were matched across fractions by CDR3 nucleotide sequence plus V segment. VDJmatch was used to annotate antigen specificity against VDJdb, with one amino acid substitution in CDR3 permitted.

The rearrangement combines TRBV7-3 with TRBJ2-1, with 7 bases matching TRBD2. The sample taken for sequencing was CD4+ T cells sorted from blood. This receptor was identified in a woman aged 18-29 years in good health. The nucleotides are TGTGCCAGCAGCCCAGGGACTATACGGGAGCAGTTCTTC. It encodes CASSPGTIREQFF. The variable domain in full, with residues beyond the CDR3 obtained from the reference TRBV7-3 and TRBJ2-1 genes, is GAGVSQTPSNKVTEKGKYVELRCDPISGHTALYWYRQSLGQGPEFLIYFQGTGAADDSGLPNDRFFAVRPEGSVSTLKIQRTERGDSAVYLCASSPGTIREQFFGPGTRLTVL.